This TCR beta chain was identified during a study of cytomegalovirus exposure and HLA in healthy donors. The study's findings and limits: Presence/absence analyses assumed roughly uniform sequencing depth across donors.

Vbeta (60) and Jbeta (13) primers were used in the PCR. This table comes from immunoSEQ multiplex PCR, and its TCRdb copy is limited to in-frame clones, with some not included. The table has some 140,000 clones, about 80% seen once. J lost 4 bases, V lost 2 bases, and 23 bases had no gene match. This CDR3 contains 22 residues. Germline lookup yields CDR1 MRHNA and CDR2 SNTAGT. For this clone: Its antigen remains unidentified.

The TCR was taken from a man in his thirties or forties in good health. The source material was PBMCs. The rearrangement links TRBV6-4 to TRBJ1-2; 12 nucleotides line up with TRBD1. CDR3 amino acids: CASSDTPPGGDRGRRRCYGYTF. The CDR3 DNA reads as TGTGCCAGCAGTGACACACCCCCTGGGGGGGACAGGGGGCGCAGGAGGTGCTATGGCTACACCTTC.